These T cell receptor beta chains were read from a single sample in a study of patients and donors after allogeneic stem cell transplantation. TCRdb reprocessed the RT-PCR reads via MiXCR and lists one record per CDR3 protein. The sample records around 150,000 distinct CDR3 sequences, about 29% being singletons. The sequencing input was blood, either unsorted or a sorted T cell fraction (not recorded which). These receptor sequences come from a human donor who was either an allogeneic HSCT recipient or a stem cell or donor lymphocyte infusion donor (not recorded which). It is not recorded whose cells these are; they may come from a transplant donor. CDR3s include the opening cysteine and the closing phenylalanine or tryptophan. Each record gives: J gene, clone size, CDR3 length, V gene, CDR3 protein. Size tells how often a clone was seen (once, few, many) or the class of an expanded clone, and some rows leave it out.

TRBJ2-2 | few | 16 | TRBV7-2 | CASTRTSGRRGGELFF
TRBJ2-2 | . | 15 | TRBV7-9 | CASTPQGSNTGELFF
TRBJ2-2 | once | 14 | TRBV5-8 | CASSLFPDTGELFF
TRBJ1-1 | . | 15 | TRBV5-1 | CASSLVGTLNTEAFF
TRBJ2-1 | few | 14 | TRBV29-1 | CSVYRTLAYNEQFF
TRBJ2-7 | few | 12 | TRBV6-2/TRBV6-3 | CATDAGHYEQYF
TRBJ1-3 | many | 14 | TRBV6-5 | CASSSQWAGNTIYF
TRBJ2-7 | once | 16 | TRBV15 | CATSRGLAGGRNEQYF
TRBJ2-1 | . | 15 | TRBV6-5 | CASKGSGSSYNEQFF
TRBJ1-1 | once | 18 | TRBV5-4 | CASSPTSRLTVRDTEAFF
TRBJ1-5 | many | 12 | TRBV20-1 | CSARSSNQPQHF
TRBJ1-2 | few | 15 | TRBV5-4 | CASSTRTGADYGYTF
TRBJ1-5 | many | 15 | TRBV5-8 | CASSLDGGINQPQHF
TRBJ2-2 | . | 16 | TRBV7-3 | CASSSTLGANTGELFF
TRBJ2-5 | . | 17 | TRBV7-2 | CASSLILRGTRGETQYF
TRBJ1-6 | many | 15 | TRBV5-1 | CASSGPGQGNSPLHF
TRBJ2-2 | . | 12 | TRBV7-3 | CASSQRTGELFF
TRBJ1-5 | many | 15 | TRBV5-6 | CASSSTGTGDKPQHF
TRBJ1-5 | . | 14 | TRBV6-1 | CASSKRVSNQPQHF
TRBJ2-1 | . | 14 | TRBV12-3/TRBV12-4 | CASSLDTVGNEQFF
TRBJ2-1 | . | 14 | TRBV3-1 | CASSQGGPDNEQFF
TRBJ2-7 | few | 13 | TRBV6-5 | CASSYSGSYEQYF
TRBJ2-1 | . | 17 | TRBV6-5 | CASSYGLAGGLHNEQFF
TRBJ2-2 | once | 15 | TRBV11-3 | CASSLQGTNTGELFF
TRBJ2-5 | . | 15 | TRBV23-1 | CASSTYYLLQETQYF
TRBJ2-1 | . | 14 | TRBV7-9 | CASSAGTRGNEQFF
TRBJ2-2 | . | 14 | TRBV20-1 | CSAQGASGTGELFF
TRBJ2-7 | . | 15 | TRBV20-1 | CSARGLAGGVEEQYF
TRBJ1-4 | few | 15 | TRBV27 | CASTPLGQGDEKLFF
TRBJ2-2 | . | 13 | TRBV10-1 | CASSMGLTGELFF
TRBJ2-1 | . | 15 | TRBV20-1 | CSARSLAGSPNEQFF
TRBJ2-7 | few | 13 | TRBV25-1 | CASSVASYYEQYF
TRBJ2-3 | few | 15 | TRBV11-2 | CASSLSFPSTDTQYF
TRBJ1-6 | few | 15 | TRBV3-1 | CASSHNTGGVSPLHF
TRBJ1-2 | . | 14 | TRBV7-2 | CASSLQGAQYGYTF
TRBJ2-7 | . | 12 | TRBV3-1 | CASGEGSYEQYF
TRBJ1-2 | many | 15 | TRBV20-1 | CSARDLARSDYGYTF
TRBJ2-7 | . | 14 | TRBV20-1 | CSASGSGRAFEQYF
TRBJ1-5 | . | 17 | TRBV28 | CASSLGPTGSGNQPQHF
TRBJ2-2 | few | 12 | TRBV24-1 | CATEGDTGELFF
TRBJ2-2 | . | 17 | TRBV9 | CASSVISAGSNTGELFF
TRBJ1-1 | many | 16 | TRBV12-3/TRBV12-4 | CASSRGDRPGNTEAFF
TRBJ2-5 | . | 15 | TRBV3-1 | CASSQYQGSLETQYF